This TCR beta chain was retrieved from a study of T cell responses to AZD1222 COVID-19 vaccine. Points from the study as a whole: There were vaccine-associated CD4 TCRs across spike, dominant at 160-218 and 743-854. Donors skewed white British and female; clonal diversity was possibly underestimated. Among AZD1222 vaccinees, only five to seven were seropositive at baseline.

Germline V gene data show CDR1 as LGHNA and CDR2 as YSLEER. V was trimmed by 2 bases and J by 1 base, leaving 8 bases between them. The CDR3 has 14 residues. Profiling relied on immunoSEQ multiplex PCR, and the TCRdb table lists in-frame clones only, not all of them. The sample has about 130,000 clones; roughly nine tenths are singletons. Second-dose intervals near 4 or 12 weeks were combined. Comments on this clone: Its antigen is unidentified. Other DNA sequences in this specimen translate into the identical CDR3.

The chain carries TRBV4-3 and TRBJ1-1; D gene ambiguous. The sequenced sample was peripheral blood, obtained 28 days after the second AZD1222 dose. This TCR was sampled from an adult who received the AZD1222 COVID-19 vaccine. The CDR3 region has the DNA TGCGCCAGCAGCCAAAGGACGGCGAACACTGAAGCTTTCTTT. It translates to CASSQRTANTEAFF.